What follows are 17 T cell receptor beta chains derived from one specimen sequenced in a study of healthy donors' naive CD4 and CD8 T cells (dated by TCRdb to about 2015). Sequenced using a 454 GS FLX Titanium. A previously published linear amplification protocol was used to build the TCR libraries, starting from approximately 530 ng of total RNA. Clones were called with MiXCR by TCRdb after fastp trimmed the public reads at Q25, and only in-frame beta chains were retained. Each entry merges the rows of one CDR3 protein and shows their most common DNA and genes. A total of 180,000 or so distinct CDR3 sequences appear in this sample, around 70% of them only once. The top ten clonotypes cover about 2.3% of the sample. Sequenced material: naive CD4+ and CD8+ T cells sorted from blood, pooled from several donors. The label giving this sample's cell subset or site can be read as: FACS-sorted naive CD4+ (CD45RO-CD45RA+) and naive CD8+ (CD45RA+CD27bright) T cells. Every receptor here comes from a pool of human donors in good health; the sample pools cells from several healthy donors.

The J gene is TRBJ1-3, the V gene TRBV29-1; possibly TRBD1 for D (5 bases). The CDR3 is made up of 12 amino acids. Trimming took off 6 bases at V and 4 bases at J, with 10 bases between the two ends. Germline CDR1 reads SQVTM; CDR2 reads ANQGSEA. CDR3 loop: CSVATDGNTIYF. The CDR3 DNA reads as TGCAGCGTCGCGACAGACGGAAACACCATATATTTT.

This clonotype showed up many times. This chain uses TRBV29-1 with TRBJ2-1; TRBD1 matches at 9 bases. The CDR3 is made up of 13 amino acids. The germline gives CDR1 SQVTM, CDR2 ANQGSEA. Germline trimming cut 3 bases from V and 7 bases from J; bases unmatched to any gene: 4. The CDR3 loop reads CSVEGQGGNEQFF. CDR3 sequence (DNA): TGCAGCGTTGAGGGACAGGGTGGGAATGAGCAGTTCTTC.

The chain recombines TRBV7-2 with TRBJ2-5; the match to TRBD2 covers 11 bases. The V gene's germline CDR1 is SGHTA and CDR2 FQGNSA. The trim removed 4 bases at V and 3 bases at J, leaving 1 base unmatched. This CDR3 spans 14 amino acids. DNA for the CDR3: TGTGCCAGCAGCTCGGGACTAGCGGAAGAGACCCAGTACTTC. Its protein product is CASSSGLAEETQYF.

V and J are TRBV18 and TRBJ2-5; D possibly matches TRBD1 or TRBD2 (6 bases each). CDR1 is KGHSH and CDR2 is LQKENI in the germline V gene. The CDR3 sequence is 16 residues long. V gave up 2 bases and J gave up 0 bases, with 13 bases separating them. The CDR3 nucleotides are TGTGCCAGCTCACCAGGAGGGGGGAAGTACCAAGAGACCCAGTACTTC. The encoded protein is CASSPGGGKYQETQYF.

This chain joins TRBV30 and TRBJ1-2; 7 nucleotides match TRBD1. V trimming: 4 bases; J trimming: 2 bases; junction bases outside the gene matches: 10. This CDR3 spans 15 amino acids. Germline V CDR1 and CDR2: GTSNPN, SVGIG (reference sequence). The CDR3 reads CAWTDRERGNYGYTF. The CDR3 nucleotides read TGTGCCTGGACCGACAGGGAACGGGGCAACTATGGCTACACCTTC.

This clonotype was seen a single time. The chain couples TRBV29-1 to TRBJ2-1; 7 bases fit TRBD1. Germline assignment: CDR1 SQVTM and CDR2 ANQGSEA. Trimming took 6 bases from V and 8 from J; bases not matched to a gene: 7. The CDR3 is 12 amino acids. The CDR3 DNA sequence: TGCAGCGTGGCGGAAACAGGGGATGAGCAGTTCTTC. Translated: CSVAETGDEQFF.

This chain connects TRBV19 to TRBJ2-2; tentatively, D is TRBD1 (6 bases). The CDR3 is 14 amino acids. The germline V and J ends were trimmed by 5 bases and 3 bases, with 10 bases remaining between them. Germline CDR1 LNHDA, CDR2 SQIVND (reference sequence). CDR3 sequence (DNA): TGTGCCAGTAGTCGACAGGTGGACACCGGGGAGCTGTTTTTT. Translating gives CASSRQVDTGELFF.

V is TRBV7-2 and J is TRBJ2-7; D might be TRBD2 (5 bases). The CDR3 contains 15 residues. Per germline, CDR1 SGHTA and CDR2 FQGNSA. With 7 bases removed from V and 0 bases from J, the gap between germline ends came to 16 bases. The CDR3 DNA follows: TGTGCCAGCACCCCCTCCGGACTGAGCTCCTACGAGCAGTACTTC. Its translation: CASTPSGLSSYEQYF.

This clonotype was recorded once. V usage is TRBV28 and J usage is TRBJ2-3; D may be TRBD1 (6 bases). V lost 10 bases to trimming and J lost 4 bases, with 21 bases between them. The germline V gene has CDR1 MDHEN and CDR2 SYDVKM. CDR3 length: 15 residues. CDR3 sequence (DNA): TGTGCCACGGCCCCAGGGGTGCTTAGGGCAGATACGCAGTATTTT. This sequence encodes CATAPGVLRADTQYF.

J is TRBJ2-5 and V is TRBV5-4; a weak D match, TRBD2 (7 bases). Trimming cost V 4 bases and J 4 bases, with 14 bases left between them. The CDR3 loop spans 14 amino acids. The V gene's germline CDR1 is SGHNT and CDR2 YYREEE (reference sequence). The CDR3 protein is CASSHTGRGETQYF. CDR3 sequence (DNA): TGTGCCAGCAGCCACACAGGGAGGGGAGAGACCCAGTACTTC.

The chain joins TRBV6-5 to TRBJ1-1, with no clear D. The germline V gene encodes CDR1 MNHEY and CDR2 SVGAGI. Trimming stripped 5 bases from V and 1 base from J, with 11 bases between. The CDR3 consists of 14 residues. CDR3 region: CASSPIPWNTEAFF. CDR3 sequence (DNA): TGTGCCAGCAGTCCAATACCCTGGAACACTGAAGCTTTCTTT.

The rearrangement links TRBV29-1 to TRBJ1-2; D uncertain. From germline, CDR1 is SQVTM and CDR2 ANQGSEA. This CDR3 contains 14 residues. V was pared by 4 bases and J by 4 bases, with 16 bases between. The CDR3 spells CSVVGEAEFYGYTF. In DNA, the CDR3 is TGCAGCGTTGTAGGAGAGGCCGAATTCTATGGCTACACCTTC.

This sequence joins TRBV6-5 and TRBJ1-2; possible D gene TRBD1, 6 bases. V dropped 2 bases and J dropped 4 bases, with 14 bases sitting between them. The CDR3 is 15 residues long. In germline, CDR1 is MNHEY, CDR2 SVGAGI. CDR3 residues: CASSYPWTVTYGYTF. DNA of the CDR3: TGTGCCAGCAGTTACCCCTGGACAGTCACCTATGGCTACACCTTC.

J is TRBJ2-7 and V is TRBV5-4, with D possibly matching TRBD2 (5 bases). Germline V gene lookup returns CDR1 SGHNT and CDR2 YYREEE (reference sequence). V was pared by 4 bases and J by 7 bases, with 21 bases between. This CDR3 comprises 15 residues. The CDR3 DNA reads TGTGCCAGCAGCCCTGGACTGGATACCTCTCTTGAGCAGTACTTC. Translated: CASSPGLDTSLEQYF. The complete variable domain, with remaining parts taken from reference TRBV5-4 and TRBJ2-7, reads ETGVTQSPTHLIKTRGQQVTLRCSSQSGHNTVSWYQQALGQGPQFIFQYYREEENGRGNFPPRFSGLQFPNYSSELNVNALELDDSALYLCASSPGLDTSLEQYFGPGTRLTVT.

The CDR3 bases are TGTGCCAGCAGTTATATGACGGCCGGGGAGCAGTACTTC. Translated: CASSYMTAGEQYF. The chain recombines TRBV6-1 with TRBJ2-7, with unresolved D. This CDR3 is built from 13 residues. The V end lost 5 bases, the J end lost 7 bases, and 15 bases lay between the germline ends. Germline V gene sequence: CDR1 MNHNS, CDR2 SASEGT.

This chain uses TRBV30 with TRBJ2-7; possibly TRBD1 for D (6 bases). The CDR3 has 12 residues. Trimming stripped 2 bases from V and 6 bases from J, with 11 bases between. CDR1 and CDR2 (germline): GTSNPN, SVGIG (reference sequence). CDR3 bases: TGTGCCTGGAGTATACAGGGCTCCGAGCAGTACTTC. Protein: CAWSIQGSEQYF.

The gene calls are TRBV6-5 and TRBJ2-1; D remains unclear. The CDR3 contains 16 residues. V dropped 2 bases and J dropped 9 bases, with 20 bases sitting between them. The germline CDR1 and CDR2 sequences are MNHEY and SVGAGI. Here the CDR3 DNA reads TGTGCCAGCAGTTACACATCTCCACGGTTTGCTGGTGAGCAGTTCTTC. This sequence encodes CASSYTSPRFAGEQFF.